Sequencing of this T cell receptor beta chain was carried out in a study of blood T cell repertoires in COVID-19. For the study at large: COVID-19 samples, acute and convalescent, were from the United States, Italy and Spain.

This clone occurred once. Data came from immunoSEQ multiplex PCR; TCRdb stores just in-frame clones and leaves some out. The sample gives about 170,000 clones, around 82% of which show up once; roughly 10% is in the top ten. CDR1 SGHAT and CDR2 FQNNGV come from the germline V gene. The CDR3 has 16 residues. The junction had 6 bases not matched to a gene; V was cut back by 1 base and J by 6 bases. The TCR originated in a man between 70 and 80 years old with active or convalescent COVID-19. The rearrangement links TRBV11-2 to TRBJ1-2; 12 bases are a match to TRBD1. The sequenced sample was peripheral blood. CDR3 amino acids: CASSLVGTGGGNGYTF. The CDR3 nucleotides read TGTGCCAGCAGCTTAGTTGGGACAGGGGGCGGGAATGGCTACACCTTC. The full variable domain, in which reference TRBV11-2 and TRBJ1-2 provide the parts outside the CDR3, is EAGVAQSPRYKIIEKRQSVAFWCNPISGHATLYWYQQILGQGPKLLIQFQNNGVVDDSQLPKDRFSAERLKGVDSTLKIQPAKLEDSAVYLCASSLVGTGGGNGYTFGSGTRLTVV.